Listed here are 8 T cell receptor beta chains from one sample, sequenced in a study of blood T cell repertoires in COVID-19. Measured with immunoSEQ multiplex PCR; TCRdb has only the in-frame clones, and not every one. The sample includes about 270,000 clones, 82% of them seen just once. Material for sequencing was peripheral blood. The receptors shown here come from a woman aged 18-29 years with acute or convalescent COVID-19.

This chain links TRBV20-1 with TRBJ2-7; D is undetermined. V was pared by 4 bases and J by 3 bases, with 7 bases between. Germline CDR1 DFQATT, CDR2 SNEGSKA (reference sequence). The CDR3 covers 11 residues. For the CDR3, the DNA is TGCAGTGCTACTCTACGCTACGAGCAGTACTTC. Translating it yields CSATLRYEQYF.

V gene TRBV19 combines with J gene TRBJ1-2, with a tentative D call TRBD1 (6 bases). Germline values: CDR1 LNHDA, CDR2 SQIVND (reference sequence). Between the trimmed V and J ends, which lost 4 bases and 4 bases, there was a span of 13 bases. The CDR3 extends over 14 amino acids. CDR3 sequence: CASSTGTTVYGYTF. CDR3 nucleotide sequence: TGTGCCAGTAGTACCGGGACAACCGTCTATGGCTACACCTTC.

The chain employs TRBV6-6 and TRBJ1-3, with 9 bases lining up with TRBD1. Losses at the gene ends were 5 bases for V and 0 bases for J; bases not matched to a gene: 8. Germline CDR1 and CDR2: MNHNY and SVGAGI (reference sequence). The CDR3 length is 17 residues. This CDR3 is CASSLTGTGPSGNTIYF. CDR3 bases: TGTGCCAGCAGTCTTACCGGGACAGGGCCCTCTGGAAACACCATATATTTT.

The chain combines TRBV28 with TRBJ1-2; TRBD1 might be the D (6 bases). Trimming pared 4 bases from V and 5 bases from J, leaving 11 bases between. CDR1 is MDHEN and CDR2 is SYDVKM in the germline V gene. The CDR3 is made up of 13 amino acids. CDR3 protein: CASSWEQGYGYTF. As DNA, the CDR3 is TGTGCCAGCAGTTGGGAACAGGGATATGGCTACACCTTC.

The chain couples TRBV11-3 to TRBJ2-1; the match to TRBD2 covers 7 bases. The trim removed 1 base at V and 5 bases at J, leaving 2 bases unmatched. Germline V gene lookup returns CDR1 SGHNT and CDR2 YENEEA. This CDR3 region has 14 residues. The CDR3 DNA reads TGTGCCAGCAGCTTAGCTGCGGGAGACAATGAGCAGTTCTTC. Translation gives CASSLAAGDNEQFF.

This clone turned up a few times. The chain uses TRBV15 and TRBJ2-2, with 8 bases fitting TRBD1. Germline CDR1 reads LNHNV; CDR2 reads YYDKDF (reference sequence). This CDR3 spans 16 amino acids. Trimming at V came to 3 bases and at J to 6 bases, leaving 9 bases not matched to a gene. The CDR3 is CATSSLQGEVSGELFF. Here the CDR3 DNA reads TGTGCCACCAGCAGTTTACAGGGGGAAGTATCCGGGGAGCTGTTTTTT.

The rearrangement joins TRBV2 to TRBJ2-7, with 10 nucleotides matching TRBD2. V lost 1 base to trimming and J lost 8 bases; unmatched junction nucleotides: 8. Germline V gene lookup returns CDR1 SNHLY and CDR2 FYNNEI. The CDR3 totals 15 residues. The DNA for the CDR3 is TGTGCCAGCAGTGAAGGGGTAGCGGGAGGAGTTCAGCAGTACTTC. As protein: CASSEGVAGGVQQYF.

The chain has TRBV6-1 and TRBJ1-1, with D perhaps matching TRBD1 (5 bases). The V end lost 0 bases, the J end lost 4 bases, and 18 bases lay between the germline ends. The CDR3 has 17 amino acids. Germline CDR1 MNHNS, CDR2 SASEGT. For the CDR3, the DNA is TGTGCCAGCAGTGAAGCAGGGACTCCCACCTGGGGCACTGAAGCTTTCTTT. Translating it yields CASSEAGTPTWGTEAFF.